Listed below are T cell receptor beta chains from one sample, sequenced in a study of blood T cell repertoires in COVID-19. The data were produced by immunoSEQ multiplex PCR, yet TCRdb's version contains in-frame clones alone and is incomplete. This table has fewer than 200,000 clones, about 88% appearing once. What was sequenced was peripheral blood. Receptors were obtained from a woman aged 60-75 years with COVID-19, enrolled during active disease. CDR3s include the opening cysteine and the closing phenylalanine or tryptophan. A D gene is named only where the DNA matches it firmly. Clone size appears in some rows only: once, few, many, or a class for an expanded clone.

size: NA
J: TRBJ2-1
D: TRBD1
V: TRBV5-1
DNA: TGCGCCAGCAGCATAAAACAGGGGGGAAACTTTGAGCAGTTCTTC
CDR3: CASSIKQGGNFEQFF

size: NA
J: TRBJ1-1
D: NA
V: TRBV5-8
DNA: TGTGCCAGCAGCCCTAAACAGGTTTTGAACACTGAAGCTTTCTTT
CDR3: CASSPKQVLNTEAFF

size: NA
J: TRBJ1-2
D: TRBD1
V: TRBV7-9
DNA: TGTGCCAGCAGTTTAAGGACAGGGATTTCCGACTATGGCTACACCTTC
CDR3: CASSLRTGISDYGYTF

size: NA
J: TRBJ1-1
D: NA
V: TRBV6-4
DNA: TGTGCCAGCAGTGAGGGAGCGGGAGGTACTGAAGCTTTCTTT
CDR3: CASSEGAGGTEAFF

size: NA
J: TRBJ2-7
D: NA
V: TRBV19
DNA: NA
CDR3: CASSSSGRDRGEQYF

size: NA
J: TRBJ1-4
D: TRBD1
V: TRBV7-8
DNA: TGTGCCAGCAGCTTAGCGCAGGGGGCGAGATCAACTAATGAAAAACTGTTTTTT
CDR3: CASSLAQGARSTNEKLFF

size: NA
J: TRBJ1-2
D: NA
V: TRBV5-1
DNA: TGCGCCAGCAGCTCTCGGAGGGGAAATCATTCCTACTATGGCTACACCTTC
CDR3: CASSSRRGNHSYYGYTF

size: NA
J: TRBJ2-1
D: NA
V: TRBV18
DNA: TGTGCCAGCACAGATCAGGGTGGGGTTTACAATGAGCAGTTCTTC
CDR3: CASTDQGGVYNEQFF

size: NA
J: TRBJ1-1
D: TRBD1
V: TRBV2
DNA: TGTGCCAGCAGTTCTTCCGGGACAGCAAACACTGAAGCTTTCTTT
CDR3: CASSSSGTANTEAFF

size: NA
J: TRBJ2-6
D: TRBD2
V: TRBV5-5
DNA: TGTGCCAGCAGCTCCCTGGGGGGGAGCTCTGGGGCCAACGTCCTGACTTTC
CDR3: CASSSLGGSSGANVLTF

size: NA
J: TRBJ2-6
D: TRBD1
V: TRBV13
DNA: TGTGCCAGCAGCCCTCAGGGGGCGGTTGCCAACGTCCTGACTTTC
CDR3: CASSPQGAVANVLTF

size: NA
J: TRBJ2-1
D: NA
V: TRBV18
DNA: TGTGCCAGCTCCCGGGGGAATTACAATGAGCAGTTCTTC
CDR3: CASSRGNYNEQFF

size: once
J: TRBJ1-4
D: TRBD1
V: TRBV7-9
DNA: TGTGCCAGCAGCCCGGGACAGAGGAATGAAAAACTGTTTTTT
CDR3: CASSPGQRNEKLFF

size: NA
J: TRBJ2-5
D: TRBD1
V: TRBV11-2
DNA: TGTGCCAGCAGCTCGACAGGGTCCTCGACCCAGTACTTC
CDR3: CASSSTGSSTQYF

size: NA
J: TRBJ1-2
D: NA
V: TRBV27
DNA: TGTGCCAGCAGTTTGTCCGGGGGGGCAAGCTATGGCTACACCTTC
CDR3: CASSLSGGASYGYTF

size: NA
J: TRBJ2-7
D: TRBD2
V: TRBV5-1
DNA: TGCGCCAGCAGCTTGGCCATTTCTAGCGGAAACTACGAGCAGTACTTC
CDR3: CASSLAISSGNYEQYF

size: NA
J: TRBJ1-2
D: NA
V: TRBV25-1
DNA: TGTGCCAGCAGTGAAAGCGGGACCGCGTGGCCCTATGGCTACACCTTC
CDR3: CASSESGTAWPYGYTF

size: NA
J: TRBJ2-3
D: NA
V: TRBV7-2
DNA: TGTGCCAGCAGCTCGCTCGGTCCCTGGGATACGCAGTATTTT
CDR3: CASSSLGPWDTQYF

size: NA
J: TRBJ1-1
D: TRBD1
V: TRBV6-1
DNA: TGTGCCAGCAGTGGGGTGGGTTACAGGGGGAACACTGAAGCTTTCTTT
CDR3: CASSGVGYRGNTEAFF

size: few
J: TRBJ2-1
D: NA
V: TRBV4-2
DNA: TGTGCCAGCAGCCAAGATTACAGGGTCAATGAGCAGTTCTTC
CDR3: CASSQDYRVNEQFF

size: once
J: TRBJ2-1
D: TRBD1
V: TRBV9
DNA: TGTGCCAGCAGTGCAGCCGGGACAGGGTCCTACAATGAGCAGTTCTTC
CDR3: CASSAAGTGSYNEQFF

size: NA
J: TRBJ2-1
D: NA
V: TRBV2
DNA: TGTGCCAGCAGGCGGACAGTTGAGCAGTTCTTC
CDR3: CASRRTVEQFF

size: NA
J: TRBJ2-3
D: NA
V: TRBV5-1
DNA: TGCGCCAGCAGCTTGTCTTACAGGGCAGATACGCAGTATTTT
CDR3: CASSLSYRADTQYF

size: NA
J: TRBJ1-5
D: TRBD1
V: TRBV28
DNA: TGTGCCAGCACTCTCGACAGGGCGAGCAATCAGCCCCAGCATTTT
CDR3: CASTLDRASNQPQHF

size: few
J: TRBJ1-3
D: NA
V: TRBV5-6
DNA: TGTGCCAGCACCTACTACTTCTCTAGTTCTGGAAACACCATATATTTT
CDR3: CASTYYFSSSGNTIYF

size: NA
J: TRBJ1-3
D: NA
V: TRBV5-1
DNA: TGCGCCAGCAGCTCAGCGCCGGGAGCCGGAAACACCATATATTTT
CDR3: CASSSAPGAGNTIYF

size: NA
J: TRBJ1-6
D: NA
V: TRBV30
DNA: TGTGCCTGGAGAGGGGGGGGGCTTTCCTATAATTCACCCCTCCACTTT
CDR3: CAWRGGGLSYNSPLHF

size: few
J: TRBJ2-7
D: TRBD2
V: TRBV19
DNA: TGTGCCAGTAGTATAAAGCGGGACCCCACCTACGAGCAGTACTTC
CDR3: CASSIKRDPTYEQYF

size: once
J: TRBJ2-3
D: TRBD2
V: TRBV3-1/TRBV3-2
DNA: TGTGCCAGCAGTCCCGGACTAGCGGGAGGGCGGGCCACAGATACGCAGTATTTT
CDR3: CASSPGLAGGRATDTQYF

size: NA
J: TRBJ1-5
D: NA
V: TRBV11-2
DNA: TGTGCCAGCAGCTTGGGGGGAATCGGCAATCAGCCCCAGCATTTT
CDR3: CASSLGGIGNQPQHF

size: many
J: TRBJ1-3
D: NA
V: TRBV14
DNA: TGTGCCAGTCGGGGGGGTTCTGGAAACACCATATATTTT
CDR3: CASRGGSGNTIYF

size: NA
J: TRBJ2-5
D: NA
V: TRBV7-8
DNA: TGTGCCAGCAGCTTAGCGTGGGGGCGGGAGACCCAGTACTTC
CDR3: CASSLAWGRETQYF

size: NA
J: TRBJ2-1
D: NA
V: TRBV19
DNA: TGTGCCAGTAGTAGCCTCTTAGTTAATGAGCAGTTCTTC
CDR3: CASSSLLVNEQFF